Listed below are T cell receptor beta chains from one sample, sequenced in a study of OX40 agonist ivuxolimab in advanced cancers. Data came from immunoSEQ multiplex PCR; TCRdb stores just in-frame clones and leaves some out. The table has 30,000 to 35,000 clones, roughly 91% seen once; the top ten hold approximately 4%. The sequencing used CD4+ or CD8+ T cells sorted from blood, collected in a trial of the OX40 agonist ivuxolimab. The receptors shown here come from an adult with an advanced solid tumor such as melanoma, head and neck, liver or kidney cancer. CDR3s include the opening cysteine and the closing phenylalanine or tryptophan. Fields, in order: clone size, J gene, D gene, V gene, CDR3 DNA, CDR3 protein. The D gene is left open where the match is weak. Not all rows give a size; the values are once, few, many and, for expanded clones, a class.

- TRBJ2-3 - TRBV5-4 TGTGCCAGCAGCCTGTTCCCTCCAGGAAGCGGAGCGGGTACGCAGTATTTT CASSLFPPGSGAGTQYF
- TRBJ2-3 - TRBV28 TGTGCCAGCAGCGACGCAGACCGATACCGCACAGATACGCAGTATTTT CASSDADRYRTDTQYF
- TRBJ2-3 - TRBV5-1 TGCGCCAGCAGCACCTGGATTAGTGAAGGGACAGATACGCAGTATTTT CASSTWISEGTDTQYF
- TRBJ1-6 - TRBV2 TGTGCCAGCAGCCAGAATCCCGTGAATTCACCCCTCCACTTT CASSQNPVNSPLHF
- TRBJ1-2 - TRBV6-1 TGTGCCAGCAGTCTGGATCGACAACCTAACTATGGCTACACCTTC CASSLDRQPNYGYTF
- TRBJ1-4 - TRBV2 TGTGCCAGCAGTCCGATAGGTGCTAATGAAAAACTGTTTTTT CASSPIGANEKLFF
- TRBJ1-3 - TRBV6-5 TGTGCCAGCAGTTCACTTCACTCTGGAAACACCATATATTTT CASSSLHSGNTIYF
- TRBJ2-7 TRBD1 TRBV28 TGTGCCAGCAGTTTACCGGGGACAGGTTCCTACGAGCAGTACTTC CASSLPGTGSYEQYF
- TRBJ1-1 - TRBV18 TGTGCCAGCTCACCGGGGGAAAACACTGAAGCTTTCTTT CASSPGENTEAFF
- TRBJ1-2 - TRBV16 TGTGCCAGCAGCCAATCTGGTTGGTATGGCTACACCTTC CASSQSGWYGYTF
once TRBJ2-1 - TRBV7-6 TGTGCCAGCAGCTTAGGCAGGTACAATGAGCAGTTCTTC CASSLGRYNEQFF
- TRBJ2-3 - TRBV5-3 TGTGCCAGAAGCGAACCGAGAACAGATACGCAGTATTTT CARSEPRTDTQYF
- TRBJ2-7 TRBD1 TRBV5-4 TGTGCTGGAGGGGACAGGGGGACCTACGAGCAGTACTTC CAGGDRGTYEQYF
- TRBJ1-1 - TRBV5-1 TGCGCCAGCGGTCGGACAGCCAGTTACACTGAAGCTTTCTTT CASGRTASYTEAFF
- TRBJ1-1 - TRBV18 TGTGCCAGCTCCCATTCCGAGACCCCTCGGGACACTGAAGCTTTCTTT CASSHSETPRDTEAFF
- TRBJ2-2 TRBD1 TRBV9 TGTGCCAGCAGGAGTTCCGGGACAGAAGCCGGGGAGCTGTTTTTT CASRSSGTEAGELFF
- TRBJ1-6 - TRBV30 TGTGCCTGGAGGGACCTTCGAGGCTCCTATAATTCACCCCTCCACTTT CAWRDLRGSYNSPLHF
- TRBJ2-2 - TRBV5-1 TGCGCCAGCAGCTTGGAAGCAGAGAACACCGGGGAGCTGTTTTTT CASSLEAENTGELFF
- TRBJ2-1 TRBD2 TRBV12-5 TGTGCTAGTGGTACGGGACTAGCGACCAACAATGAGCAGTTCTTC CASGTGLATNNEQFF
- TRBJ2-1 TRBD1 TRBV7-2 TGTGCCAGCAGCTTATACGCCAGAACGGTCCGGGACAGGAACAATGAGCAGTTCTTC CASSLYARTVRDRNNEQFF
- TRBJ1-1 - TRBV4-3 TGCGCCAGCAGCCAAGTCGGCGGAGGGGCGAACACTGAAGCTTTCTTT CASSQVGGGANTEAFF
- TRBJ1-2 - TRBV14 TGTGCCAGCAGCGCGAGAGGCTACTATGGCTACACCTTC CASSARGYYGYTF
- TRBJ2-7 - TRBV5-1 TGCGCCAGCAGCTCGGACAGCCTCCCCCCCTACGAGCAGTACTTC CASSSDSLPPYEQYF
- TRBJ2-2 - TRBV7-8 TGTGCCAGCAGCTTGAGGACGCTGAACACCGGGGAGCTGTTTTTT CASSLRTLNTGELFF
- TRBJ2-5 TRBD1 TRBV5-1 TGCGCCAGCAGCGTGGGTGCCGGACAGGGGCAAGAGACCCAGTACTTC CASSVGAGQGQETQYF
- TRBJ1-4 - TRBV6-1 TGTGCCACCGAGGGGACCGGGAGTGAAAAACTGTTTTTT CATEGTGSEKLFF
- TRBJ2-5 - TRBV28 TGTGCCAGCAGTTTAGATCCCCAGGTGGGGTCCCAGTACTTC CASSLDPQVGSQYF
- TRBJ1-1 - TRBV28 TGTGCCAGCAGTTTACGAGGATCCCCGAGGACTTTCTTT CASSLRGSPRTFF
- TRBJ2-1 TRBD2 TRBV10-3 TGTGCCATCAGTGAGTCACTAGCGGGGCTATACAATGAGCAGTTCTTC CAISESLAGLYNEQFF
- TRBJ1-4 TRBD1 TRBV9 TGTGCCAGCAGTGGACAGGGCCTCTATAATGAAAAACTGTTTTTT CASSGQGLYNEKLFF
once TRBJ2-1 - TRBV10-3 TGTGCCATCAGTGTCGACTACTCACCATACAATGAGCAGTTCTTC CAISVDYSPYNEQFF
- TRBJ2-7 TRBD2 TRBV11-2 TGTGCCAGCAGCACTCCTAGCGGTTCCTACGAGCAGTACTTC CASSTPSGSYEQYF
- TRBJ1-5 TRBD1 TRBV6-1 TGTGCCAGCAGTGAAACAGGGGAGTGGCCCCAGCATTTT CASSETGEWPQHF
- TRBJ2-1 - TRBV18 TGTGCCAGCTCACCACCGCAGGGAGGCTCCTACAATGAGCAGTTCTTC CASSPPQGGSYNEQFF
- TRBJ2-2 - TRBV18 TGTGCCAGCTCACTCCCTTCAGGGAGAGACACCGGGGAGCTGTTTTTT CASSLPSGRDTGELFF
- TRBJ2-7 TRBD1 TRBV11-2 TGTGCCAGCAGCTTAGACCCGACAGGGGGGGACATTTACGAGCAGTACTTC CASSLDPTGGDIYEQYF
few TRBJ1-1 - TRBV19 TGTGCCTCGGAGTCGGCCACTGAAGCTTTCTTT CASESATEAFF
- TRBJ1-1 - TRBV7-2 TGTGCCAGCAGCTTAGTTTGGGGGGCAGACACTGAAGCTTTCTTT CASSLVWGADTEAFF
- TRBJ1-5 - TRBV6-5 TGTGCCAGCAGTGTAGCAGGCATGGGACAGCCCCAGCATTTT CASSVAGMGQPQHF
- TRBJ1-2 TRBD1 TRBV28 TGTGCCAGCAGTCCTACGGACAGGGTGGGCTATGGCTACACCTTC CASSPTDRVGYGYTF
- TRBJ1-6 TRBD1 TRBV5-1 TGCGCCAGCAGCTCTGGACAGGGTGGTAATTCACCCCTCCACTTT CASSSGQGGNSPLHF
once TRBJ2-1 TRBD2 TRBV11-1 TGTGCCAGCAGCACGGGACTAGCGTCCCCGGTAGGGCAGTTCTTC CASSTGLASPVGQFF
once TRBJ1-1 - TRBV15 TGTGCCACCAGCAGAGAGGGGGCGAGCACTGAAGCTTTCTTT CATSREGASTEAFF
- TRBJ2-1 - TRBV5-1 TGCGCCAGCAGCTTGGCCGACAGGTACAATGAGCAGTTCTTC CASSLADRYNEQFF
- TRBJ1-4 TRBD1 TRBV28 TGTGCCAGCAGCCACGCCATACAGGGGTTAAGCGAAAAACTGTTTTTT CASSHAIQGLSEKLFF
- TRBJ1-5 - TRBV10-3 TGTGCCAGCTCCCTTGGATGGGCGGAAAATCAGCCCCAGCATTTT CASSLGWAENQPQHF
once TRBJ1-1 - TRBV7-2 TGTGCCAGCAGCCCTATAATGGGGTTGGCCACTGAAGCTTTCTTT CASSPIMGLATEAFF
- TRBJ2-4 TRBD2 TRBV2 TGTGCCTGCCTGCCTAGCGGGGGACGGGACATTCAGTACTTC CACLPSGGRDIQYF
- TRBJ1-1 - TRBV4-3 TGCGCCAGCAGCCAAGATCTGCTGAGGCCTGAAGCTTTCTTT CASSQDLLRPEAFF
- TRBJ1-1 - TRBV10-3 TGTGCCATCAGCCCCCAGAGCAGGGTGCCTGAAGCTTTCTTT CAISPQSRVPEAFF